This T cell receptor beta chain was obtained from a study of blood T cell repertoires in COVID-19. Study overall: T cells, B-cell-depleted T cells, or PBMCs provided the cDNA or gDNA that served as material.

The study drew participants aged about 18 to 89 years from approximately 23 US areas. The study assigned cohorts using participant-reported clinical history. Germline CDR1 reads SGHAT; CDR2 reads FQNNGV. This CDR3 is 15 amino acids long. V lost 4 bases and J lost 5, with 17 bases in between. Using immunoSEQ multiplex PCR, the repertoire was profiled, and TCRdb retains in-frame clones only, with some absent. The table shows about 140,000 clones, with 60% to 80% occurring only once. Input material: PBMCs or T cells enriched from blood (not recorded which). The source is a woman in her 50s who had recovered from COVID-19. V gene TRBV11-2 combines with J gene TRBJ2-5; the D gene is possibly TRBD2 (6 bases). The CDR3 region is CASSYSGEARETQYF. The CDR3 DNA is TGTGCCAGCAGCTACAGTGGGGAGGCCCGGGAGACCCAGTACTTC.